The clone carrying this T cell receptor (beta chain) was detected only a few times. Its antigen is not known. The CDR3 sequence is 13 residues long. Germline V gives CDR1 MNHEY, CDR2 SMNVEV (reference sequence). Trimming left V 3 bases short and J 3 bases short, with 6 bases between. Treatment in this sample: approximately 10-day PBMC culture with coronavirus spike peptide pools or control peptides (ViraFEST assay). With peptide pools, ViraFEST first expanded antigen-specific T cells and afterwards sequenced their TCRs. Patients returned positive PCR results between March and December 2020, earlier than US Alpha, Beta and Delta variants. The sample comes from a study of vaccination and CD4 T cells after COVID-19. General study points: Spike mono-reactivity was evident in 304 of the 307 vaccine-specific clones derived from convalescent patients.

The Oncomine TCR Beta short-read assay sequenced DNA from cultured CD4+ T cells. Genomic DNA was isolated from CD4+ T cells that had been cultured. In TCRdb, the PCR reads were re-called with MiXCR into one record per CDR3 protein. This table has approximately 25,000 distinct CDR3 sequences, about 60% appearing once. The chain has TRBV27 and TRBJ1-5; D is undetermined. The TCR comes from a human donor who had recovered from COVID-19. Sequencing used CD4+ T cells from blood, cultured in vitro. The CDR3 loop is CASSLEYNQPQHF. The CDR3 coding sequence is TGTGCCAGCAGTTTGGAGTACAATCAGCCCCAGCATTTT.